What follows describes a single T cell receptor (beta chain). This record comes from a study of T cell responses to AZD1222 COVID-19 vaccine. Trimming removed 3 bases from V and 5 bases from J, with 13 bases in between. The CDR3 has 14 residues. Germline lookup yields CDR1 MDHEN and CDR2 SYDVKM. TCRdb's table, derived via immunoSEQ multiplex PCR, lists solely in-frame clones and lacks some. The sample records 65,000 to 90,000 clones, around 88% being singletons. The sequencing used peripheral blood, collected on day 0 of AZD1222 vaccination. The chain couples TRBV28 to TRBJ1-2, with D possibly being TRBD1 (5 bases). The sequence was collected from an adult in good health. CDR3 in DNA: TGTGCCAGCAGTTTGGGGGGGATACCTTATGGCTACACCTTC. It is translated as CASSLGGIPYGYTF.